This entry lists 20 T cell receptor beta chains sequenced from one sample in a study of shared T cell receptors in the human thymus. The table came from immunoSEQ multiplex PCR; TCRdb's copy has only in-frame clones and leaves some out. The sample carries approximately 660,000 clones, 70% to 90% recorded once. The sample was also reused in another study, on human thymus T cells.

The sequenced sample consisted of thymocytes. Receptors originate from a boy younger than two with a congenital heart defect.

The V and J genes are TRBV21-1 and TRBJ2-7; the table assigns TRBD2, which was not confirmed against the DNA. TRBV21-1 is termed a pseudogene. CDR3 length: 17 residues. The DNA of the CDR3 is TGTGCCAGCAGCAAAGCGGGGGAGGGACTAAGTGTCTACGAGCAGTACTTC. Encoded protein: CASSKAGEGLSVYEQYF.

The CDR3 DNA follows: TGTGCCAGCAGATCTCCGCTGACAGGGAAGGTACAAGAGACCCAGTACTTC. It codes for CASRSPLTGKVQETQYF. This chain joins TRBV28 and TRBJ2-5; 7 positions match TRBD1. Germline CDR1 and CDR2: MDHEN and SYDVKM. The CDR3 extends over 17 amino acids. V lost 6 bases and J lost 2; bases outside the gene matches: 15. Together with reference TRBV28 and TRBJ2-5, the CDR3 gives the full variable domain: DVKVTQSSRYLVKRTGEKVFLECVQDMDHENMFWYRQDPGLGLRLIYFSYDVKMKEKGDIPEGYSVSREKKERFSLILESASTNQTSMYLCASRSPLTGKVQETQYFGPGTRLLVL.

The chain has TRBV6-5 and TRBJ1-5, with D possibly matching TRBD1 (5 bases). V was pared by 6 bases and J by 0 bases, with 12 bases between. From germline, CDR1 is MNHEY and CDR2 SVGAGI. The CDR3 runs 15 residues. CDR3 loop: CASRLTANSNQPQHF. The CDR3 bases are TGTGCCAGCAGGCTGACAGCAAATAGCAATCAGCCCCAGCATTTT.

The rearrangement uses TRBV19 and TRBJ2-7; 7 bases align to TRBD1. The germline gives CDR1 LNHDA, CDR2 SQIVND (reference sequence). V trimming: 6 bases; J trimming: 7 bases; junction bases outside the gene matches: 3. The CDR3 contains 11 residues. CDR3 protein: CASRYRGEQYF. CDR3 nucleotide sequence: TGTGCCAGTAGGTACAGGGGTGAGCAGTACTTC.

V and J are TRBV5-1 and TRBJ2-1; the D gene is possibly TRBD2 (5 bases). The germline CDR1 and CDR2 sequences are SGHRS and YFSETQ. The CDR3 runs to 15 residues. With 5 bases removed from V and 0 bases from J, the gap between germline ends came to 12 bases. DNA of the CDR3: TGCGCCAGCAGTGAGCGGAGGAGCTCCTACAATGAGCAGTTCTTC. Residues: CASSERRSSYNEQFF.

This clone was seen more than once but under ten times. The V and J genes are TRBV5-6 and TRBJ1-5; 7 positions match TRBD1. Trimming removed 4 bases from V and 0 bases from J; junction bases left unmatched: 7. CDR1 is SGHDT and CDR2 is YYEEEE in the germline V gene. The CDR3 has 16 amino acids. The CDR3 loop reads CASSRGQAHSNQPQHF. The CDR3 nucleotides read TGTGCCAGCAGCCGCGGACAGGCCCATAGCAATCAGCCCCAGCATTTT.

This rearrangement joins TRBV19 to TRBJ2-1; the D gene is possibly TRBD2 (6 bases). Germline CDR1 and CDR2: LNHDA and SQIVND (reference sequence). Trimming cost V 4 bases and J 6 bases, with 16 bases left between them. This CDR3 spans 15 amino acids. The CDR3 coding sequence is TGTGCCAGTAGTACTGGAGGGAGTGGGGGCAATGAGCAGTTCTTC. Encoded protein: CASSTGGSGGNEQFF.

The chain carries TRBV28 and TRBJ2-7; D gene ambiguous. The CDR3 runs 14 residues. V lost 3 bases and J 5 bases, leaving 14 bases between the germline ends. Germline loops: CDR1 MDHEN, CDR2 SYDVKM. The chain's CDR3 is CASSLGPRLDEQYF. In nucleotides, the CDR3 is TGTGCCAGCAGTTTGGGCCCCAGATTGGACGAGCAGTACTTC.

The chain is built from TRBV7-2 and TRBJ2-7, with 9 bases fitting TRBD2. CDR3 length equals 18 residues. V was clipped by 5 bases and J by 2 bases; unmatched bases: 16. CDR1 and CDR2 from the germline V gene are SGHTA and FQGNSA. CDR3 DNA: TGTGCCAGCAGCGCCACTACCATCGTTGCGGGAGGGGCCTACGAGCAGTACTTC. Translating gives CASSATTIVAGGAYEQYF. Filled out from reference TRBV7-2 and TRBJ2-7, the complete variable domain reads GAGVSQSPSNKVTEKGKDVELRCDPISGHTALYWYRQSLGQGLEFLIYFQGNSAPDKSGLPSDRFSAERTGGSVSTLTIQRTQQEDSAVYLCASSATTIVAGGAYEQYFGPGTRLTVT.

V usage is TRBV10-2 and J usage is TRBJ2-1; D is unclear. The V and J ends lost 4 bases and 6 bases respectively, with 13 bases between them. This CDR3 has 14 amino acids. Germline CDR1 WSHSY, CDR2 SAAADI. The CDR3 bases are TGCGCCAGCAGTGTGGGTCAGCGCTCCAATGAGCAGTTCTTC. Protein: CASSVGQRSNEQFF.

This clone was found a few times. The chain has TRBV7-2 and TRBJ2-3, with 7 bases identical to TRBD2. Germline trimming cut 4 bases from V and 2 bases from J; bases unmatched to any gene: 9. The CDR3 has 16 amino acids. Germline CDR1 reads SGHTA; CDR2 reads FQGNSA. CDR3 sequence (DNA): TGTGCCAGCAGCTCCCGGCGTAGCGGGCTCACAGATACGCAGTATTTT. Translating it yields CASSSRRSGLTDTQYF.

V gene TRBV12-5 combines with J gene TRBJ2-5; 7 bases are a match to TRBD1. This CDR3 is 14 amino acids long. V shed 2 bases, J shed 5 bases, and the junction held 5 bases outside the gene matches. The germline V gene has CDR1 LGHNT and CDR2 FRNRAP. The CDR3, as DNA: TGTGCTAGTGGTTTGAAGGCACAGGGGGAGACCCAGTACTTC. It is translated as CASGLKAQGETQYF.

The CDR3 loop is CASSLGIAEPPHNEQFF. The DNA of the CDR3 is TGTGCCAGCAGCTTAGGAATAGCGGAGCCCCCCCACAATGAGCAGTTCTTC. V is TRBV7-9 and J is TRBJ2-1; D is perhaps TRBD2 (6 bases). V lost 1 base, J lost 5 bases, and 18 bases lay in between. From germline, CDR1 is SEHNR and CDR2 FQNEAQ (reference sequence). This CDR3 contains 17 residues. The variable domain in full, with the rest retrieved from reference TRBV7-9 and TRBJ2-1, is DTGVSQNPRHKITKRGQNVTFRCDPISEHNRLYWYRQTLGQGPEFLTYFQNEAQLEKSRLLSDRFSAERPKGSFSTLEIQRTEQGDSAMYLCASSLGIAEPPHNEQFFGPGTRLTVL.

This chain links TRBV5-5 with TRBJ1-5, with 7 bases lining up with TRBD1. The CDR3 runs 15 residues. Germline V gene sequence: CDR1 SGHKS, CDR2 YYEKEE (reference sequence). V was pared by 4 bases and J by 1 base, with 5 bases of the junction left unmatched. The CDR3 DNA reads TGTGCCAGCAGCCCGCAGGGGGAAAGCAATCAGCCCCAGCATTTT. Its protein product is CASSPQGESNQPQHF.

J is TRBJ2-2 and V is TRBV19; 7 nucleotides agree with TRBD1. The CDR3 loop spans 16 amino acids. Germline lookup yields CDR1 LNHDA and CDR2 SQIVND (reference sequence). Trimming removed 4 bases from V and 1 base from J; junction bases left unmatched: 6. The CDR3 loop is CASSKTGTVNTGELFF. The CDR3 DNA reads as TGTGCCAGTAGTAAAACCGGGACAGTGAACACCGGGGAGCTGTTTTTT.

The chain joins TRBV7-2 to TRBJ1-2; weak D call: TRBD1 (6 bases). The length of the CDR3 is 14 residues. With 6 bases removed from V and 8 bases from J, the gap between germline ends came to 19 bases. The germline CDR1 and CDR2 sequences are SGHTA and FQGNSA. CDR3 loop: CASSFTGSGCGYTF. CDR3 nucleotide sequence: TGTGCCAGCAGTTTTACAGGGTCTGGGTGCGGCTACACCTTC.

This chain joins TRBV15 and TRBJ2-1; 8 positions match TRBD2. Germline CDR1 reads LNHNV; CDR2 reads YYDKDF (reference sequence). Unmatched junction bases numbered 5, after V lost 3 bases and J lost 1 base. CDR3 length equals 16 residues. The chain's CDR3 is CATSRIAGMSYNEQFF. CDR3 bases: TGTGCCACCAGCAGGATAGCGGGGATGTCCTACAATGAGCAGTTCTTC.

This chain joins TRBV18 and TRBJ2-7; D is undetermined. The CDR3 runs 14 residues. CDR1 is KGHSH, CDR2 LQKENI, per germline. Trimming took 0 bases from V and 0 from J, leaving 6 bases between them. CDR3 in DNA: TGTGCCAGCTCACCACCGCGTGGCTCCTACGAGCAGTACTTC. This sequence encodes CASSPPRGSYEQYF.

The CDR3 here is CASSLESGSAGGKFF. CDR3 coding DNA: TGTGCCAGCAGCTTAGAGTCCGGTTCGGCGGGAGGGAAGTTCTTC. The rearrangement links TRBV7-8 to TRBJ2-1; 9 positions match TRBD2. Germline values: CDR1 SGHVS, CDR2 FQNEAQ. This CDR3 has 15 amino acids. Trimming took 1 base from V and 14 from J; bases not matched to a gene: 12.

The gene calls are TRBV5-4 and TRBJ1-2; no clear D gene. This CDR3 region has 13 residues. Germline V lookup: CDR1 SGHNT, CDR2 YYREEE (reference sequence). V was trimmed by 2 bases and J by 5 bases, leaving 10 bases between them. CDR3 in DNA: TGTGCCAGCAGCTTCGTCAGGTCGTATGGCTACACCTTC. Residues: CASSFVRSYGYTF.